The rows below give T cell receptor beta chains drawn from one sample of a study of shared clonotypes between healthy human individuals. Here immunoSEQ multiplex PCR was the method, and the copy in TCRdb shows in-frame clones only, minus some. The top ten hold roughly 1.7% of the sample, which has roughly 2.1 million clones, more than 85% seen once. Sequencing was performed on naive CD8+ T cells from PBMCs. The source is a man aged 18-30 years in good health. Some clones in this sample may be carry-over from other donors' samples. Each CDR3 is given with its conserved first and last residue. The D gene is left open where the match is weak. Expanded clones get a size class; other rows say once, few or many, or leave the size out.

d_gene: TRBD2; v_gene: TRBV18; len: 15; abundance: .; j_gene: TRBJ2-1; CDR3aa: CASSPASGGYNEQFF; CDR3nt: TGTGCCAGCTCACCCGCTAGCGGGGGTTACAATGAGCAGTTCTTC
d_gene: TRBD1; v_gene: TRBV7-2; len: 14; abundance: .; j_gene: TRBJ1-4; CDR3aa: CASSFGTGGEKLFF; CDR3nt: TGTGCCAGCAGCTTCGGGACAGGTGGAGAAAAACTGTTTTTT
d_gene: .; v_gene: TRBV5-1; len: 14; abundance: .; j_gene: TRBJ2-7; CDR3aa: CASSLAEIQYEQYF; CDR3nt: TGCGCCAGCAGCTTGGCCGAGATTCAGTACGAGCAGTACTTC
d_gene: .; v_gene: TRBV9; len: 14; abundance: .; j_gene: TRBJ2-6; CDR3aa: CASSVGVGANVLTF; CDR3nt: TGTGCCAGCAGCGTAGGGGTTGGGGCCAACGTCCTGACTTTC
d_gene: .; v_gene: TRBV28; len: 15; abundance: .; j_gene: TRBJ2-2; CDR3aa: CASSPLAVDTGELFF; CDR3nt: TGTGCCAGCAGTCCGCTAGCCGTGGACACCGGGGAGCTGTTTTTT
d_gene: TRBD1; v_gene: TRBV7-9; len: 15; abundance: .; j_gene: TRBJ2-1; CDR3aa: CASSIEGTGNNEQFF; CDR3nt: TGTGCCAGCAGCATAGAGGGGACAGGAAACAATGAGCAGTTCTTC
d_gene: TRBD1; v_gene: TRBV9; len: 17; abundance: .; j_gene: TRBJ1-4; CDR3aa: CASSHPQGAGRNEKLFF; CDR3nt: TGTGCCAGCAGTCACCCTCAGGGGGCCGGCCGCAATGAAAAACTGTTTTTT
d_gene: TRBD2; v_gene: TRBV27; len: 14; abundance: once; j_gene: TRBJ2-5; CDR3aa: CASRLTGGGGTQYF; CDR3nt: TGTGCCAGCAGGTTAACCGGGGGGGGAGGGACCCAGTACTTC
d_gene: .; v_gene: TRBV5-1; len: 18; abundance: .; j_gene: TRBJ2-6; CDR3aa: CASSLTGGGRSGANVLTF; CDR3nt: TGCGCCAGCAGCTTGACTGGCGGCGGAAGATCTGGGGCCAACGTCCTGACTTTC
d_gene: .; v_gene: TRBV27; len: 14; abundance: .; j_gene: TRBJ2-6; CDR3aa: CASRARAGANVLTF; CDR3nt: TGTGCCAGCAGGGCACGGGCTGGGGCCAACGTCCTGACTTTC
d_gene: TRBD1; v_gene: TRBV5-6; len: 14; abundance: .; j_gene: TRBJ1-2; CDR3aa: CASSIGQGIYGYTF; CDR3nt: TGTGCCAGCAGCATCGGACAGGGAATATATGGCTACACCTTC
d_gene: .; v_gene: TRBV6-5; len: 13; abundance: .; j_gene: TRBJ2-3; CDR3aa: CASSYLLSDTQYF; CDR3nt: TGTGCCAGCAGTTACCTACTTTCAGATACGCAGTATTTT
d_gene: .; v_gene: TRBV5-1; len: 13; abundance: .; j_gene: TRBJ1-1; CDR3aa: CASSLTENTEAFF; CDR3nt: TGCGCCAGCAGCTTGACGGAGAACACTGAAGCTTTCTTT
d_gene: .; v_gene: TRBV11-3; len: 13; abundance: .; j_gene: TRBJ2-7; CDR3aa: CASSPSAAYEQYF; CDR3nt: TGTGCCAGCAGCCCTTCGGCCGCCTACGAGCAGTACTTC
d_gene: .; v_gene: TRBV7-9; len: 11; abundance: .; j_gene: TRBJ1-2; CDR3aa: CASSLSNGYTF; CDR3nt: TGTGCCAGCAGCTTAAGCAACGGCTACACCTTC
d_gene: .; v_gene: TRBV28; len: 15; abundance: .; j_gene: TRBJ1-2; CDR3aa: CASSLEEKKSYGYTF; CDR3nt: TGTGCCAGCAGTTTAGAGGAGAAGAAATCCTATGGCTACACCTTC
d_gene: .; v_gene: TRBV15; len: 15; abundance: .; j_gene: TRBJ2-5; CDR3aa: CATSSPAVGGWTQYF; CDR3nt: TGTGCCACGTCTAGTCCGGCGGTCGGCGGGTGGACCCAGTACTTC